The clone carrying this T cell receptor (beta chain) was seen only a few times. Its antigen remains unidentified. The data are from a study of T-cell memory formation after mild COVID-19. Study background: Largely, TCR clusters stayed within a single donor.

Notes on the study in general: Day 15 to 85 contracting clones showed balanced CD4/CD8; later expanders leaned CD4+.

Germline V gene lookup returns CDR1 SGHRS and CDR2 YFSETQ. Trimming removed 0 bases from V and 0 bases from J, with 9 bases in between. This CDR3 has 15 amino acids. From 5'RACE with constant-segment primers came TCR alpha and TCR beta cDNA libraries that carried sample barcodes and UMIs. TCRdb re-derived calls from the 5' RACE reads in MiXCR, one entry per CDR3 protein. The repertoire holds a few hundred thousand distinct CDR3 sequences, with about 22% as singletons. The sequencing input was PBMCs or a T cell subset sorted from them (not recorded which). This chain connects TRBV5-1 to TRBJ1-1; possible D gene TRBD1, 5 bases. This TCR was recovered from an adult woman who had mild COVID-19 (a few samples of this study predate the infection). Cell type and time point are not known. CDR3 sequence reads: CASSLEGHLNTEAFF. The CDR3 nucleotides are TGCGCCAGCAGCTTGGAAGGACACTTGAACACTGAAGCTTTCTTT. The full variable domain, rest sourced from reference TRBV5-1 and TRBJ1-1, is KAGVTQTPRYLIKTRGQQVTLSCSPISGHRSVSWYQQTPGQGLQFLFEYFSETQRNKGNFPGRFSGRQFSNSRSEMNVSTLELGDSALYLCASSLEGHLNTEAFFGQGTRLTVV.